The following is a T cell receptor beta chain sequence with its context. What it binds is unknown. This CDR3 is 15 amino acids long. Germline V lookup: CDR1 KGHSH, CDR2 LQKENI. V trimming: 2 bases; J trimming: 5 bases; junction bases outside the gene matches: 6. This sample stems from a study of T cell responses to AZD1222 COVID-19 vaccine. The assay was immunoSEQ multiplex PCR, and TCRdb's table has in-frame clones only and misses some. The repertoire holds approximately 100,000 clones, with 85% to 95% as singletons. Regarding the study as a whole: The study sampled repertoires only after the peak T cell response. Baseline seropositivity occurred in only 5 to 7 AZD1222 recipients. Nearly half of unique spike-specific TCRs reportedly avoided B.1.351 and B.1.1.7 mutated regions. White British ancestry dominated among donors, who included more females, and clonal diversity was possibly underestimated.

This sequence was found in an adult in good health. Sequencing used peripheral blood, obtained on day 0 of AZD1222 vaccination. This chain connects TRBV18 to TRBJ2-7, with TRBD2 matching 10 bases. The CDR3 is CASSPTSGRDDEQYF. CDR3 in DNA: TGTGCCAGCTCACCAACCAGCGGGAGGGACGACGAGCAGTACTTC.